Given below is one T cell receptor beta chain in context. The antigen it binds to is not known. Base-call qualities are not available, and no considerably larger clone is one nucleotide away. A second Seattle source provided samples from volunteer blood donors who had recovered from COVID-19. The collaborating institutions used their own protocols to collect whole blood in K2EDTA tubes. For TCRbeta analysis, collaborator samples were shipped as frozen whole blood, as isolated PBMCs, or as DNA extracted from either sample type. This sample is drawn from a study of blood T cell repertoires in COVID-19 (dated by TCRdb to about 2020). Turning to the overall study: Collaborator samples came from the United States, Italy and Spain and covered acute and convalescent phases of COVID-19. The material from the prospective study consisted of cDNA or gDNA derived from T cells, B-cell-depleted T cells, or PBMCs. The dataset comprised deeply sampled blood TCRbeta repertoires from subjects exposed to, actively infected with, or recovered from COVID-19. The repertoires were made available in a free public database intended to serve as a resource for research on the immune response to SARS-CoV-2. The samples were drawn from the first 160 participants of the ongoing ImmuneRACE study and from about 1,200 subjects provided by 6 global collaborators. Sample metadata almost always included a de-identified subject ID, COVID-19 status, age in years and sex. Where HLA class I and class II types were available, the types were taken from metadata supplied by the sample provider, not from assay-based typing. Findings and caveats that apply to the study as a whole: The quantity of clinical and demographic metadata differed by source and by participant and was supplied without curation.

The immunoSEQ Assay, a bias-controlled multiplex PCR, was used to amplify TCRbeta CDR3 regions from genomic DNA. The authors' pipeline ran thus. The number of nucleated cells in each sample was estimated by amplification of reference gene primers within the assay. To quantify the absolute abundance of each unique TCRbeta CDR3 rearrangement, sequence reads were collapsed and filtered. For each sample, productive Simpson clonality was calculated by taking the square root of Simpson's diversity index across productive rearrangements. Entries here come from immuneACCESS through TCRdb and include only in-frame sequences with V and J called. Some clones fail to appear in such tables; in the studies checked, an unresolved V gene covers under half of the shortfall, and the cause of the remainder is unknown. The V and J calls and clone size are taken from that table; D and trimming were inferred from the DNA. The sample profile shows over 200,000 clones; roughly 90% of them were found once. The top ten constitute around 2.2% of the sample.

The CDR3 spans 16 residues, from the cysteine through the phenylalanine. CDR3 DNA is the only sequence kept; it has 48 bases, read in frame from the first base. The CDR1 and CDR2 encoded by the germline V gene are MNHNS and SASEGT. V has 3 bases trimmed and J has 3 bases trimmed; junction bases matching no gene number 10. This clonotype was obtained from a man under 40 who had recovered from COVID-19. Recombination joined TRBV6-1 with TRBJ2-7; TRBD2 lines up with 8 middle nucleotides. What was sequenced was peripheral blood. Here is the DNA: TGTGCCAGCAGTGAGGCGTCAGGACTAGCAGGCTACGAGCAGTACTTC. Its protein is CASSEASGLAGYEQYF.